These T cell receptor beta chains were read from a single sample in a study of shared clonotypes between healthy human individuals. Libraries were prepared by immunoSEQ multiplex PCR; TCRdb keeps only in-frame clonotypes and omits some of them. The sample has over a million clones; about 75% are singletons. Input material: memory CD4+ T cells sorted from blood. The receptors here all came from a man between 18 and 35 years old in good health. Each CDR3 is given with its conserved first and last residue. Fields, in order: clone size, J gene, D gene, V gene, CDR3 DNA, CDR3 protein. A D gene is named only where the DNA matches it firmly. Not every row has a clone size; where given, it reads once, few, many or a size class.

clone size: NA
J gene: TRBJ2-4
D gene: NA
V gene: TRBV10-3
CDR3 DNA: TGTGCCATCAGTGAGTCTAATTACATTCAGTACTTC
CDR3 protein: CAISESNYIQYF

clone size: NA
J gene: TRBJ2-7
D gene: NA
V gene: TRBV7-8
CDR3 DNA: TGTGCCAGCAGCTTCCAGGGGGGTCCCTCCTACGAGCAGTACTTC
CDR3 protein: CASSFQGGPSYEQYF

clone size: NA
J gene: TRBJ1-2
D gene: TRBD1
V gene: TRBV11-1
CDR3 DNA: TGTGCCAGCAGCTACCGACAGGGGAACGCCAACTATGGCTACACCTTC
CDR3 protein: CASSYRQGNANYGYTF

clone size: NA
J gene: TRBJ1-2
D gene: NA
V gene: TRBV7-2
CDR3 DNA: TGTGCCAGCAGCTTAGTGGGCGGCCGGGATTATGGCTACACCTTC
CDR3 protein: CASSLVGGRDYGYTF

clone size: NA
J gene: TRBJ2-1
D gene: TRBD2
V gene: TRBV5-1
CDR3 DNA: TGCGCCAGCAGCATACTAGCGGGAGTTATGTATGAGCAGTTCTTC
CDR3 protein: CASSILAGVMYEQFF

clone size: NA
J gene: TRBJ2-7
D gene: TRBD1
V gene: TRBV7-2
CDR3 DNA: TGTGCCAGCAGCTTAGCCGTAGGGGGCAATCTCTTGCGGCAGTACTTC
CDR3 protein: CASSLAVGGNLLRQYF

clone size: NA
J gene: TRBJ1-2
D gene: NA
V gene: TRBV7-2
CDR3 DNA: TGTGCCAGCAGCTTAGGCCCGGGGTATGGCTACACCTTC
CDR3 protein: CASSLGPGYGYTF

clone size: NA
J gene: TRBJ1-6
D gene: NA
V gene: TRBV6-1
CDR3 DNA: TGTGCCAGCAGTGAAACACAGGGAAATAATTCACCCCTCCACTTT
CDR3 protein: CASSETQGNNSPLHF

clone size: NA
J gene: TRBJ1-6
D gene: NA
V gene: TRBV11-2
CDR3 DNA: TGTGCCAGCAGCTTAGCGTTCGGGGCTAGCTCCTATAATTCACCCCTCCACTTT
CDR3 protein: CASSLAFGASSYNSPLHF

clone size: NA
J gene: TRBJ1-2
D gene: TRBD1
V gene: TRBV6-5
CDR3 DNA: TGTGCCAGCAGTTACAGGACAGGCGGGTTCTATGGCTACACCTTC
CDR3 protein: CASSYRTGGFYGYTF

clone size: NA
J gene: TRBJ2-7
D gene: TRBD2
V gene: TRBV29-1
CDR3 DNA: TGCAGCGTTGAAGGCCCCACCTCAAGTAGCGGGACGTACGAGCAGTACTTC
CDR3 protein: CSVEGPTSSSGTYEQYF

clone size: once
J gene: TRBJ1-5
D gene: TRBD1
V gene: TRBV10-3
CDR3 DNA: TGTGCCATCAGTGCCGGACAGGGGGCAACTCAGCCCCAGCATTTT
CDR3 protein: CAISAGQGATQPQHF

clone size: NA
J gene: TRBJ2-7
D gene: NA
V gene: TRBV5-6
CDR3 DNA: TGTGCCAGCAGCTTGCCAGGGCTCTCCTACGAGCAGTACTTC
CDR3 protein: CASSLPGLSYEQYF

clone size: few
J gene: TRBJ1-6
D gene: NA
V gene: TRBV28
CDR3 DNA: TGTGCCAGCAGCGTTCGGGGGGAGCCCCTCCACTTT
CDR3 protein: CASSVRGEPLHF

clone size: once
J gene: TRBJ2-2
D gene: TRBD1
V gene: TRBV4-2
CDR3 DNA: TGTGCCAGCAGCCTGGACAGGCCCAACACCGGGGAGCTGTTTTTT
CDR3 protein: CASSLDRPNTGELFF

clone size: NA
J gene: TRBJ2-2
D gene: TRBD2
V gene: TRBV5-1
CDR3 DNA: TGCGCCAGCAGCATTGGGACTAGCCCCGGGGAGCTGTTTTTT
CDR3 protein: CASSIGTSPGELFF

clone size: NA
J gene: TRBJ1-4
D gene: TRBD1
V gene: TRBV18
CDR3 DNA: TGTGCCAGCTCACCAAAAGACAGGGCAGGAGAAAAACTGTTTTTT
CDR3 protein: CASSPKDRAGEKLFF

clone size: NA
J gene: TRBJ1-5
D gene: TRBD1
V gene: TRBV11-3
CDR3 DNA: TGTGCCAGGGGGGACAGGTGGAGCAATCAGCCCCAGCATTTT
CDR3 protein: CARGDRWSNQPQHF

clone size: once
J gene: TRBJ1-2
D gene: NA
V gene: TRBV18
CDR3 DNA: TGTGCCAGCTCACAGCCGGACTATGGCTACACCTTC
CDR3 protein: CASSQPDYGYTF

clone size: NA
J gene: TRBJ2-5
D gene: NA
V gene: TRBV4-1
CDR3 DNA: TGCGCCAGCAGCCAAGAGGGGGCAGGAGTGGAGACCCAGTACTTC
CDR3 protein: CASSQEGAGVETQYF

clone size: NA
J gene: TRBJ1-2
D gene: TRBD1
V gene: TRBV7-2
CDR3 DNA: TGTGCCAGCAGCTTAGGGGCCGGGACAGCCTATGGCTACACCTTC
CDR3 protein: CASSLGAGTAYGYTF

clone size: NA
J gene: TRBJ2-5
D gene: NA
V gene: TRBV6-1
CDR3 DNA: TGTGCCAGCAGTGACTGGCAGAGTGAGACCCAGTACTTC
CDR3 protein: CASSDWQSETQYF

clone size: NA
J gene: TRBJ1-1
D gene: NA
V gene: TRBV18
CDR3 DNA: TGTGCCAGCTCACCCGCTTGGAAGGGGACTGAAGCTTTCTTT
CDR3 protein: CASSPAWKGTEAFF

clone size: NA
J gene: TRBJ2-7
D gene: TRBD2
V gene: TRBV5-1
CDR3 DNA: TGCGCCAGCAGCTTAGAGCGGGAGATCTACGAGCAGTACTTC
CDR3 protein: CASSLEREIYEQYF

clone size: once
J gene: TRBJ2-2
D gene: NA
V gene: TRBV28
CDR3 DNA: TGTGCCAGCAGTTCCCCGACCGGGGAGCTGTTTTTT
CDR3 protein: CASSSPTGELFF

clone size: NA
J gene: TRBJ1-2
D gene: TRBD1
V gene: TRBV6-5
CDR3 DNA: TGTGCCAGCAGAGGGGGGACAGGGGATGGCTACACCTTC
CDR3 protein: CASRGGTGDGYTF

clone size: NA
J gene: TRBJ2-3
D gene: NA
V gene: TRBV7-9
CDR3 DNA: TGTGCCAGCAGCACGCGGGACTCCCGAGGGGATACGCAGTATTTT
CDR3 protein: CASSTRDSRGDTQYF

clone size: once
J gene: TRBJ1-1
D gene: NA
V gene: TRBV19
CDR3 DNA: TGTGCCAGTAAAACGGCAGCTTTCTTT
CDR3 protein: CASKTAAFF

clone size: few
J gene: TRBJ2-3
D gene: TRBD2
V gene: TRBV29-1
CDR3 DNA: TGCAGCATCTCGAGCGGGATTAGCACAGATACGCAGTATTTT
CDR3 protein: CSISSGISTDTQYF

clone size: once
J gene: TRBJ1-2
D gene: NA
V gene: TRBV30
CDR3 DNA: TGTGCCTGGAGTGCCCTTACGGGGGACTATGGCTACACCTTC
CDR3 protein: CAWSALTGDYGYTF

clone size: NA
J gene: TRBJ2-7
D gene: NA
V gene: TRBV7-2
CDR3 DNA: TGTGCCAGCAGCTTAGGAGGTCTTTACGAGCAGTACTTC
CDR3 protein: CASSLGGLYEQYF

clone size: few
J gene: TRBJ2-2
D gene: NA
V gene: TRBV19
CDR3 DNA: TGTGCCAGTAAACGGCGAGAGAACACCGGGGAGCTGTTTTTT
CDR3 protein: CASKRRENTGELFF

clone size: NA
J gene: TRBJ1-2
D gene: TRBD1
V gene: TRBV5-1
CDR3 DNA: TGCGCCAGCAGTTGGACAGGGAGCTATGGCTACACCTTC
CDR3 protein: CASSWTGSYGYTF

clone size: NA
J gene: TRBJ2-1
D gene: TRBD1
V gene: TRBV15
CDR3 DNA: TGTGCCACCAGCAGAGGGGCGGGACAGGGGGACAATGAGCAGTTCTTC
CDR3 protein: CATSRGAGQGDNEQFF

clone size: once
J gene: TRBJ2-7
D gene: TRBD2
V gene: TRBV5-5
CDR3 DNA: TGTGCCAGCAGCAGGGGGGGACTAGGATCGTACGAGCAGTACTTC
CDR3 protein: CASSRGGLGSYEQYF

clone size: NA
J gene: TRBJ2-1
D gene: NA
V gene: TRBV21-1
CDR3 DNA: TGTGCCAGCAGCCCCCTTCTAAACTACAATGAGCAGTTCTTC
CDR3 protein: CASSPLLNYNEQFF

clone size: NA
J gene: TRBJ1-4
D gene: TRBD1
V gene: TRBV30
CDR3 DNA: TGTGCCTGGAGTTTGGGGACAGGGAATGAAAAACTGTTTTTT
CDR3 protein: CAWSLGTGNEKLFF

clone size: few
J gene: TRBJ1-5
D gene: TRBD1
V gene: TRBV11-2
CDR3 DNA: TGTGCCAGCAGCTTAAACAGGGGGCGCGAACAGCCCCAGCATTTT
CDR3 protein: CASSLNRGREQPQHF

clone size: once
J gene: TRBJ2-5
D gene: NA
V gene: TRBV7-8
CDR3 DNA: TGTGCCAGCAGCCCTCACTACCCCCAAGAGACCCAGTACTTC
CDR3 protein: CASSPHYPQETQYF

clone size: NA
J gene: TRBJ2-6
D gene: NA
V gene: TRBV28
CDR3 DNA: TGTGCCAGCAGTTTAGAGGGACCTGGGGCCAACGTCCTGACTTTC
CDR3 protein: CASSLEGPGANVLTF

clone size: NA
J gene: TRBJ2-1
D gene: TRBD2
V gene: TRBV30
CDR3 DNA: TGTGCCTGGAGTCCCGGACTAGCGGGCAGGCCTGAGCAGTTCTTC
CDR3 protein: CAWSPGLAGRPEQFF

clone size: NA
J gene: TRBJ2-5
D gene: NA
V gene: TRBV5-1
CDR3 DNA: TGCGCCAGCAGCCCTACCCCGCAAGAGACCCAGTACTTC
CDR3 protein: CASSPTPQETQYF

clone size: NA
J gene: TRBJ2-7
D gene: TRBD2
V gene: TRBV5-1
CDR3 DNA: TGCGCCAGCAGCTCGGGGGGGCGATACGAGCAGTACTTC
CDR3 protein: CASSSGGRYEQYF

clone size: NA
J gene: TRBJ2-7
D gene: NA
V gene: TRBV5-1
CDR3 DNA: TGCGCCAGCAGCTTTTCTCAGGGTTACGAGCAGTACTTC
CDR3 protein: CASSFSQGYEQYF

clone size: few
J gene: TRBJ2-7
D gene: NA
V gene: TRBV6-5
CDR3 DNA: TGTGCCAGCAGTTACTTCGGAGCCTACGAGCAGTACTTC
CDR3 protein: CASSYFGAYEQYF

clone size: NA
J gene: TRBJ2-4
D gene: NA
V gene: TRBV30
CDR3 DNA: TGTGCCTGGAGTGAGGGGGACTTCGCCAAAAACATTCAGTACTTC
CDR3 protein: CAWSEGDFAKNIQYF

clone size: NA
J gene: TRBJ2-7
D gene: TRBD1
V gene: TRBV5-1
CDR3 DNA: TGCGCCAGCAGCCCAGGGGGCGGTGGATCCTACGAGCAGTACTTC
CDR3 protein: CASSPGGGGSYEQYF

clone size: NA
J gene: TRBJ1-6
D gene: NA
V gene: TRBV27
CDR3 DNA: TGTGCCACTCGATCGATGAGCTCCTATAATTCACCCCTCCACTTT
CDR3 protein: CATRSMSSYNSPLHF

clone size: NA
J gene: TRBJ1-2
D gene: TRBD1
V gene: TRBV9
CDR3 DNA: TGTGCCAGCAGCCCTGAACACAGGGGGATGGAATATGGCTACACCTTC
CDR3 protein: CASSPEHRGMEYGYTF